The sequence of this T cell receptor beta chain was determined in a study of monozygotic twins with inflammatory bowel disease. With the 5' RACE reads reprocessed, TCRdb shows one record per CDR3 protein and no DNA. There are some 160,000 distinct CDR3 sequences in the sample, with roughly 7% held by the top ten. The CDR3 is made up of 13 amino acids. Germline CDR1 reads SGHRS; CDR2 reads YFSETQ. The sample was blood. The receptor was isolated from a human donor with ulcerative colitis or Crohn's disease, or a healthy co-twin of an affected twin (not recorded which). The genes are TRBV5-1 and TRBJ1-5. This chain's CDR3 is CASSLDGNQPQHF.